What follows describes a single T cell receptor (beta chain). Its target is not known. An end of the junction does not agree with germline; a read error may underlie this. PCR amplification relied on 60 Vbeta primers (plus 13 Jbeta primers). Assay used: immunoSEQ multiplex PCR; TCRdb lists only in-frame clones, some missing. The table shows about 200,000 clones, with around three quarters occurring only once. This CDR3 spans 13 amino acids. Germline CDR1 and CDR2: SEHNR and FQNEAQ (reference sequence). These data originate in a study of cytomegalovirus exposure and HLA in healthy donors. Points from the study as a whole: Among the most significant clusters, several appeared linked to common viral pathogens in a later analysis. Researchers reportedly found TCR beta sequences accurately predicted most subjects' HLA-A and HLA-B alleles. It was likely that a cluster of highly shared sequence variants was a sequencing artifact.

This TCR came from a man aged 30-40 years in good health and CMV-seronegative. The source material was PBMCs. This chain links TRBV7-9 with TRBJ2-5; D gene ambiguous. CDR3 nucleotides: TGTGCCAGCAGTAATGTGAACCAGGAGACCCAGTACTTC. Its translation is CASSNVNQETQYF.